The 25 T cell receptor beta chains presented below share a single source sample, sequenced in a study of blood T cell repertoires in COVID-19. Generated by immunoSEQ multiplex PCR, the TCRdb table keeps only in-frame clones and is missing some. The data show hundreds of thousands of clones, roughly nine tenths seen once. The specimen was peripheral blood. The receptor source for this set is a man in his 60s with COVID-19, enrolled during active disease.

The chain recombines TRBV5-8 with TRBJ2-7; 10 bases map to TRBD1. Germline V gene lookup returns CDR1 SGHTS and CDR2 YDEGEE. There are 15 residues in the CDR3. The V segment lost 2 bases and the J segment 7 bases; nucleotides outside the gene matches: 9. The chain's CDR3 is CASSFGDRGLGEQYF. CDR3 DNA: TGTGCCAGCAGCTTTGGGGACAGGGGCTTAGGGGAGCAGTACTTC. Based on the CDR3 plus reference TRBV5-8 and TRBJ2-7, the full variable domain is EAGVTQSPTHLIKTRGQQATLRCSPISGHTSVYWYQQALGLGLQFLLWYDEGEERNRGNFPPRFSGRQFPNYSSELNVNALELEDSALYLCASSFGDRGLGEQYFGPGTRLTVT.

The genes are TRBV3-1 (or the pseudogene TRBV3-2) and TRBJ2-5, with 10 bases aligning to TRBD2. This CDR3 is built from 16 residues. Per germline, CDR1 LGHDT and CDR2 YNNKEL (reference sequence). V shed 3 bases and J 5 bases; nucleotides not matched to a gene: 9. CDR3 DNA sequence: TGTGCCAGCAGCCAGAACCCTAGCGGGGGAGGGGAGACCCAGTACTTC. This gives the protein CASSQNPSGGGETQYF.

The chain carries TRBV9 and TRBJ2-5; no reliable D call. The CDR3 length is 13 residues. The ends were cut back, 0 bases at V and 2 bases at J, with 5 bases in the middle. Germline loops: CDR1 SGDLS, CDR2 YYNGEE. CDR3 sequence: CASSVGQQETQYF. The CDR3 nucleotides read TGTGCCAGCAGCGTAGGCCAGCAAGAGACCCAGTACTTC.

The chain has TRBV19 and TRBJ1-2; no clear D. The CDR3 contains 12 residues. Looked up from germline, CDR1 is LNHDA and CDR2 is SQIVND (reference sequence). V was clipped by 4 bases and J by 6 bases, with 9 bases between them. The CDR3 reads CASSNRGNGYTF. CDR3 coding DNA: TGTGCCAGTAGTAATAGAGGGAATGGCTACACCTTC.

Note on this clone: The junction differs from germline at one of its ends, possibly a read error. The chain joins TRBV20-1 to TRBJ1-2; a possible D gene is TRBD1 (5 bases). The germline V gene has CDR1 DFQATT and CDR2 SNEGSKA (reference sequence). The CDR3 covers 11 residues. The CDR3 protein is CSATGNYGYIF. CDR3 nucleotide sequence: TGCAGTGCTACAGGGAACTATGGCTACATCTTC.

The chain carries TRBV28 and TRBJ2-1; the D is unclear. CDR3 length equals 13 residues. The germline V and J ends were trimmed by 6 bases and 8 bases, with 14 bases remaining between them. Germline CDR1 and CDR2: MDHEN and SYDVKM. The CDR3, as DNA: TGTGCCAGCAGCTCCCCCCCCGCGTATGAGCAGTTCTTC. This translates into CASSSPPAYEQFF.

The rearrangement uses TRBV7-3 and TRBJ2-1; TRBD2 agrees at 9 bases. Germline V lookup: CDR1 SGHTA, CDR2 FQGTGA. Losses at the gene ends were 5 bases for V and 1 base for J; bases not matched to a gene: 15. This CDR3 contains 19 residues. CDR3 bases: TGTGCCAGCAGCCTAAGGGTTTCGGGTCTAGCGGGATCCTACAATGAGCAGTTCTTC. It yields the protein CASSLRVSGLAGSYNEQFF. Variable domain in full (rest from reference TRBV7-3 and TRBJ2-1): GAGVSQTPSNKVTEKGKYVELRCDPISGHTALYWYRQSLGQGPEFLIYFQGTGAADDSGLPNDRFFAVRPEGSVSTLKIQRTERGDSAVYLCASSLRVSGLAGSYNEQFFGPGTRLTVL.

The chain links TRBV6-5 to TRBJ2-1; tentative D call: TRBD2 (5 bases). The CDR3 contains 16 residues. Trimming stripped 2 bases from V and 0 bases from J, with 11 bases between. Germline CDR1 MNHEY, CDR2 SVGAGI. CDR3 sequence (DNA): TGTGCCAGCAGTTACGAGGGCGGAAACTCCTACAATGAGCAGTTCTTC. Encoded protein: CASSYEGGNSYNEQFF.

This chain uses TRBV5-4 with TRBJ2-1; 8 nucleotides align to TRBD2. This CDR3 contains 16 residues. The trim removed 4 bases at V and 2 bases at J, leaving 8 bases unmatched. CDR1 and CDR2 from the germline V gene are SGHNT and YYREEE (reference sequence). The CDR3 region is CASSPGERGTYNEQFF. CDR3 DNA sequence: TGTGCCAGCAGCCCTGGGGAGCGGGGGACCTACAATGAGCAGTTCTTC.

The CDR3 loop reads CATSRDLAGTEAFF. The CDR3 coding sequence is TGTGCCACCAGCAGAGATCTCGCAGGCACTGAAGCTTTCTTT. The rearrangement joins TRBV15 to TRBJ1-1; D is ambiguous. CDR1 and CDR2 (germline): LNHNV, YYDKDF (reference sequence). This CDR3 is 14 amino acids long. Trimming took 0 bases from V and 4 from J, leaving 9 bases between them.

The V gene is TRBV18, the J gene TRBJ2-7, with D maybe TRBD1 (7 bases). Germline values: CDR1 KGHSH, CDR2 LQKENI. The CDR3 is 16 residues long. V was cut by 2 bases and J by 2 bases, with 16 bases left in between. This chain's CDR3 is CASSPVGRGETYEQYF. As DNA, the CDR3 is TGTGCCAGCTCACCAGTCGGCAGGGGGGAGACCTACGAGCAGTACTTC. Supplemented by reference TRBV18 and TRBJ2-7, the full variable domain reads NAGVMQNPRHLVRRRGQEARLRCSPMKGHSHVYWYRQLPEEGLKFMVYLQKENIIDESGMPKERFSAEFPKEGPSILRIQQVVRGDSAAYFCASSPVGRGETYEQYFGPGTRLTVT.

This chain links TRBV11-3 with TRBJ2-3; weak D call: TRBD1 (6 bases). Germline assignment: CDR1 SGHNT and CDR2 YENEEA. Trimming shortened V by 1 base and J by 4 bases, and 9 bases separated the two germline ends. This CDR3 contains 14 residues. In nucleotides, the CDR3 is TGTGCCAGCAGCTTAGTACAGGGTGCAGATACGCAGTATTTT. It specifies CASSLVQGADTQYF.

This clone was observed a single time. The rearrangement links TRBV28 to TRBJ2-7; 14 bases align to TRBD2. Per the germline V gene, CDR1 is MDHEN and CDR2 is SYDVKM. This CDR3 is 15 amino acids long. J lost 11 bases, V lost 5 bases, and 11 bases had no gene match. The CDR3, as DNA: TGTGCCAGCAGTAACCCGGGACTAGCGGGAGCGTCTGAGTACTTC. Its translation: CASSNPGLAGASEYF. Complete variable domain (other parts from reference TRBV28 and TRBJ2-7): DVKVTQSSRYLVKRTGEKVFLECVQDMDHENMFWYRQDPGLGLRLIYFSYDVKMKEKGDIPEGYSVSREKKERFSLILESASTNQTSMYLCASSNPGLAGASEYFGPGTRLTVT.

The DNA for the CDR3 is TGTGCCAGCAGCTCCGGACAGGTGAACACTGAAGCTTTCTTT. Amino acid sequence: CASSSGQVNTEAFF. The genes are TRBV7-2 and TRBJ1-1, with 7 nucleotides matching TRBD1. There are 14 residues in the CDR3. V shed 4 bases, J shed 0 bases, and the junction held 2 bases outside the gene matches. In germline, CDR1 is SGHTA, CDR2 FQGNSA.

The chain has TRBV20-1 and TRBJ1-5; D may be TRBD1 (6 bases). This CDR3 has 14 residues. V was trimmed by 3 bases and J by 2 bases, leaving 11 bases between them. The germline V gene has CDR1 DFQATT and CDR2 SNEGSKA (reference sequence). The CDR3 region is CSASRGARNQPQHF. In DNA form, the CDR3 reads TGCAGTGCTAGTCGGGGGGCCCGCAATCAGCCCCAGCATTTT.

This chain uses TRBV9 with TRBJ1-4, with 7 positions matching TRBD1. CDR3 size: 16 residues. Germline-derived CDR1 and CDR2 are SGDLS and YYNGEE. V shed 0 bases and J 8 bases; nucleotides not matched to a gene: 10. DNA of the CDR3: TGTGCCAGCAGCGTAGGACTGGCAGGGGGAGGCGAAAAACTGTTTTTT. Translation gives CASSVGLAGGGEKLFF.

The V and J genes are TRBV24-1 and TRBJ2-5, with 7 bases identical to TRBD2. Germline-derived CDR1 and CDR2 are KGHDR and SFDVKD. The CDR3 contains 13 residues. V trimming: 10 bases; J trimming: 3 bases; junction bases outside the gene matches: 7. The CDR3 DNA is TGTGCCACGGGAAGGGCGGGAGAAGAGACCCAGTACTTC. Amino acid sequence: CATGRAGEETQYF.

V and J are TRBV28 and TRBJ1-1, with 7 bases lining up with TRBD1. Germline trimming cut 5 bases from V and 1 base from J; bases unmatched to any gene: 10. This CDR3 is built from 16 residues. From germline, CDR1 is MDHEN and CDR2 SYDVKM. This CDR3 reads CASSPPTGKANTEAFF. DNA of the CDR3: TGTGCCAGCAGTCCACCGACAGGGAAGGCGAACACTGAAGCTTTCTTT.

The chain couples TRBV18 to TRBJ2-6; D is perhaps TRBD1 (5 bases). Trimming removed 3 bases at V and 0 bases at J, with 12 bases between. This CDR3 is built from 17 residues. Germline CDR1 is KGHSH and CDR2 is LQKENI. CDR3 coding DNA: TGTGCCAGCTCACCTCGACCGCAGGGCTCTGGGGCCAACGTCCTGACTTTC. This encodes CASSPRPQGSGANVLTF.

This clone was counted once. This chain links TRBV7-3 with TRBJ1-2, with 8 positions matching TRBD1. The CDR3 consists of 13 residues. V gave up 2 bases and J gave up 4 bases; unmatched junction bases: 0. From germline, CDR1 is SGHTA and CDR2 FQGTGA. The CDR3 sequence is CASSLGQGYGYTF. The CDR3 bases are TGTGCCAGCAGCTTAGGACAGGGCTATGGCTACACCTTC.

The chain carries TRBV5-8 and TRBJ2-7; TRBD2 is a possible D gene (6 bases). The length of the CDR3 is 15 residues. Trimming stripped 4 bases from V and 6 bases from J, with 20 bases between. Germline V gene sequence: CDR1 SGHTS, CDR2 YDEGEE. This CDR3 is CASSRVGAGLTEQYF. CDR3 sequence (DNA): TGTGCCAGCAGCCGTGTCGGGGCGGGGCTAACCGAGCAGTACTTC.

The rearrangement uses TRBV7-3 and TRBJ1-1; tentatively, D is TRBD1 (6 bases). CDR3 length: 13 residues. The germline gives CDR1 SGHTA, CDR2 FQGTGA. The ends were cut back, 5 bases at V and 3 bases at J, with 10 bases in the middle. CDR3 nucleotides: TGTGCCAGCAGCCCACAGGGTTACACTGAAGCTTTCTTT. This codes for CASSPQGYTEAFF. Using reference TRBV7-3 and TRBJ1-1 for the parts outside the CDR3, the full variable domain is GAGVSQTPSNKVTEKGKYVELRCDPISGHTALYWYRQSLGQGPEFLIYFQGTGAADDSGLPNDRFFAVRPEGSVSTLKIQRTERGDSAVYLCASSPQGYTEAFFGQGTRLTVV.

This chain connects TRBV28 to TRBJ2-2; TRBD2 agrees at 13 bases. This CDR3 comprises 14 residues. V shed 5 bases, J shed 10 bases, and the junction held 4 bases outside the gene matches. Germline CDR1 is MDHEN and CDR2 is SYDVKM. This chain's CDR3 is CASSEGLAGQELFF. The CDR3 nucleotides read TGTGCCAGCAGTGAGGGACTAGCGGGACAGGAGCTGTTTTTT.

V and J are TRBV19 and TRBJ2-1; 13 bases fit TRBD2. Unmatched junction bases numbered 5, after V lost 4 bases and J lost 2 bases. The CDR3 spans 17 residues. CDR1 and CDR2 from the germline V gene are LNHDA and SQIVND (reference sequence). The CDR3 nucleotides read TGTGCCAGTAGTACGGGACTAGCGGGGAATGCCTACAATGAGCAGTTCTTC. Translation: CASSTGLAGNAYNEQFF.

The rearrangement links TRBV18 to TRBJ1-2, with 9 bases matching TRBD1. CDR3 length equals 14 residues. From germline, CDR1 is KGHSH and CDR2 LQKENI. With V trimmed by 2 bases and J by 4 bases, 2 bases remained unmatched. This chain's CDR3 is CASSPGTGTYGYTF. The CDR3 bases are TGTGCCAGCTCACCAGGGACAGGGACCTATGGCTACACCTTC.